This T cell receptor beta chain derives from a study of blood T cell repertoires in COVID-19. The V and J ends lost 0 bases and 4 bases respectively, with 14 bases between them. Per germline, CDR1 SGDLS and CDR2 YYNGEE. The CDR3 runs to 16 residues. Libraries were prepared by immunoSEQ multiplex PCR; TCRdb keeps only in-frame clonotypes and omits some of them. The top ten hold roughly 7.7% of the sample, which has around 190,000 clones, around 85% seen once. Sequenced input: peripheral blood. This rearrangement joins TRBV9 to TRBJ1-3; D may be TRBD1 (5 bases). The receptor was derived from a woman aged 60 to 75 with acute or convalescent COVID-19. CDR3 residues: CASSVDKGRIGNTIYF. The CDR3 DNA reads TGTGCCAGCAGCGTAGATAAGGGGCGCATAGGAAACACCATATATTTT.